The 18 T cell receptor beta chains reported below all come from one sample, sequenced in a study of T-cell memory formation after mild COVID-19. One entry per CDR3 protein results from TCRdb running MiXCR on the 5' RACE reads. This sample has about 110,000 distinct CDR3 sequences; around 15% occur once, and the top ten carry around 40%. Input material: PBMCs or a T cell subset sorted from them (not recorded which). The receptor source for this set is a man aged 18 to 30 who had mild COVID-19 (a few samples of this study predate the infection). Cell type and time point are not known.

This clonotype came up a few times. The V gene is TRBV12-3 or TRBV12-4, the J gene TRBJ2-3; 8 positions agree with TRBD1. The CDR3 is made up of 15 amino acids. Unmatched junction bases numbered 7, after V lost 3 bases and J lost 5 bases. Here the CDR3 reads CASSLHQGAGDTQYF. In DNA, the CDR3 is TGTGCCAGCAGTTTGCACCAGGGGGCTGGAGATACGCAGTATTTT.

This clonotype has only a few counts. The V gene is TRBV5-6, the J gene TRBJ2-3; D remains ambiguous. The V end lost 0 bases, the J end lost 11 bases, and 13 bases lay between the germline ends. The CDR3 totals 13 residues. Germline assignment: CDR1 SGHDT and CDR2 YYEEEE. The CDR3 sequence is CASSLAQPVEQYF. The CDR3, as DNA: TGTGCCAGCAGCTTGGCCCAGCCCGTAGAGCAGTATTTT.

There are a few counts of this clonotype. CDR3 loop: CASSIGLANYEQYF. The CDR3 region has the DNA TGCGCCAGCAGCATTGGACTAGCGAACTACGAGCAGTACTTC. This chain links TRBV4-3 with TRBJ2-7, with 9 bases lining up with TRBD2. The CDR3 is 14 amino acids. The germline V gene encodes CDR1 LGHNA and CDR2 YSLEER. Trimming at V came to 5 bases and at J to 3 bases, leaving 5 bases not matched to a gene.

This clonotype was found many times. V gene TRBV6-6 combines with J gene TRBJ1-2; no reliable D call. Trimming left V 5 bases short and J 2 bases short, with 3 bases between. CDR1 MNHNY and CDR2 SVGAGI come from the germline V gene (reference sequence). The CDR3 sequence is 11 residues long. The CDR3 region has the DNA TGTGCCAGCAGTCCAAACTATGGCTACACCTTC. Its protein is CASSPNYGYTF.

The sample holds a few counts of this clonotype. The rearrangement links TRBV7-3 to TRBJ2-4, with D unresolved. The CDR3 consists of 11 residues. The germline V gene has CDR1 SGHTA and CDR2 FQGTGA. V lost 8 bases and J 11 bases, leaving 13 bases between the germline ends. The CDR3 sequence is CASQAWSFQYF. CDR3 DNA sequence: TGTGCCAGCCAGGCCTGGAGTTTTCAGTACTTC.

There are a few counts of this clonotype. CDR3 coding DNA: TGTGCCAGCAGTTTCGAGGGGTCTGGGGCCGGGGAGCTGTTTTTT. Translation gives CASSFEGSGAGELFF. The chain couples TRBV12-3 or TRBV12-4 to TRBJ2-2, with D perhaps TRBD1 or TRBD2 (5 bases each). The V end lost 3 bases, the J end lost 6 bases, and 14 bases lay between the germline ends. The CDR3 length is 15 residues.

This clonotype came up a few times. The chain is built from TRBV11-1 and TRBJ2-2, with D unresolved. V gave up 3 bases and J gave up 5 bases, with 10 bases separating them. The CDR3 extends over 14 amino acids. The V gene's germline CDR1 is SGHAT and CDR2 FQDESV (reference sequence). DNA of the CDR3: TGTGCCAGCAGCTTGGAGCGAATGACCGGGGAGCTGTTTTTT. Translated: CASSLERMTGELFF. Drawing the rest from reference TRBV11-1 and TRBJ2-2, the complete variable domain is EAEVAQSPRYKITEKSQAVAFWCDPISGHATLYWYRQILGQGPELLVQFQDESVVDDSQLPKDRFSAERLKGVDSTLKIQPAELGDSAMYLCASSLERMTGELFFGEGSRLTVL.

This clonotype was counted ten times or more. This sequence joins TRBV10-3 and TRBJ2-7; D is tentatively TRBD1 or TRBD2 (7 bases each). The CDR3 covers 13 residues. V lost 6 bases and J lost 3, with 12 bases in between. CDR1 and CDR2 from the germline V gene are ENHRY and SYGVKD. The CDR3 DNA reads TGTGCCATCAGAGCGGGACAGAGCTACGAGCAGTACGTC. This codes for CAIRAGQSYEQYV.

V and J are TRBV27 and TRBJ1-2; tentatively, D is TRBD1 (6 bases). The CDR3 totals 14 residues. Germline V lookup: CDR1 MNHEY, CDR2 SMNVEV (reference sequence). Between the trimmed V and J ends, which lost 5 bases and 8 bases, there was a span of 18 bases. The chain's CDR3 is CASSPRGGARGYTF. CDR3 nucleotides: TGTGCCAGCAGTCCGAGAGGGGGGGCTCGAGGCTACACCTTC.

There are many counts of this clonotype. This chain uses TRBV19 with TRBJ1-1; no firm D call. Per the germline V gene, CDR1 is LNHDA and CDR2 is SQIVND (reference sequence). V lost 7 bases and J 0 bases, leaving 9 bases between the germline ends. There are 13 residues in the CDR3. The CDR3 spells CASTYRLNTEAFF. In DNA form, the CDR3 reads TGTGCCAGTACCTACCGACTGAACACTGAAGCTTTCTTT.

This clonotype was seen a handful of times. The V call is TRBV7-2, the J call TRBJ1-1; the D is unclear. The CDR3 contains 14 residues. V was cut by 2 bases and J by 3 bases, with 10 bases left in between. The germline V gene has CDR1 SGHTA and CDR2 FQGNSA. The CDR3 DNA follows: TGTGCCAGCAGCTTAACTGCAGGCTACACTGAAGCTTTCTTT. Translation: CASSLTAGYTEAFF.

The rearrangement links TRBV4-1 to TRBJ2-1; a weak D match, TRBD1 (5 bases). In germline, CDR1 is MGHRA, CDR2 YSYEKL. CDR3 length equals 17 residues. The V end lost 0 bases, the J end lost 2 bases, and 14 bases lay between the germline ends. The CDR3 DNA reads as TGCGCCAGCAGCCAAGAAACTCAGGGTTCAGCCTACAATGAGCAGTTCTTC. This translates into CASSQETQGSAYNEQFF.

This clonotype was observed a handful of times. The CDR3 nucleotides are TGTGCCAGCAGCTATCTCCTGAGCGTCATTGATGAAAAACTGTTTTTT. Translating gives CASSYLLSVIDEKLFF. The chain uses TRBV7-9 and TRBJ1-4, with D unclear. This CDR3 contains 16 residues. From germline, CDR1 is SEHNR and CDR2 FQNEAQ (reference sequence). V gave up 4 bases and J gave up 6 bases, with 18 bases separating them.

This chain connects TRBV28 to TRBJ2-7; 8 nucleotides align to TRBD1. Trimming at V came to 9 bases and at J to 5 bases, leaving 9 bases not matched to a gene. There are 13 residues in the CDR3. CDR1 MDHEN and CDR2 SYDVKM come from the germline V gene. CDR3 residues: CARNRTGSHEQYV. CDR3 DNA: TGTGCCAGAAACAGGACAGGGAGCCACGAGCAGTACGTC.

This clonotype was detected only a few times. The chain carries TRBV20-1 and TRBJ2-7; the D gene is possibly TRBD2 (5 bases). The germline V gene has CDR1 DFQATT and CDR2 SNEGSKA (reference sequence). V was clipped by 7 bases and J by 4 bases, with 17 bases between them. The CDR3 is made up of 13 amino acids. CDR3 in amino acids: CSGQTTHTYEQYF. CDR3 coding DNA: TGCAGTGGGCAGACTACCCATACATACGAGCAGTACTTC.

This clonotype was counted only a few times. This chain uses TRBV7-6 with TRBJ2-5; TRBD2 matches 14 bases. This CDR3 has 18 residues. Germline values: CDR1 SGHVS, CDR2 FNYEAQ. Germline trimming cut 5 bases from V and 2 bases from J; bases unmatched to any gene: 10. CDR3 protein: CASSRGTSGGHPQETQYF. In DNA form, the CDR3 reads TGTGCCAGCAGCCGAGGGACTAGCGGGGGACATCCTCAAGAGACCCAGTACTTC.

This sequence joins TRBV4-1 and TRBJ1-2; D is unclear. This CDR3 comprises 13 residues. Germline V gene lookup returns CDR1 MGHRA and CDR2 YSYEKL. V was cut by 0 bases and J by 5 bases, with 7 bases left in between. The CDR3 nucleotides read TGCGCCAGCAGCCAAGAGGGAGGGTATGGCTACACCTTC. Protein sequence: CASSQEGGYGYTF.

This clonotype was seen at least ten times. The CDR3 loop is CASSPSGWDTEAFF. The CDR3 region has the DNA TGTGCCAGCAGCCCGTCAGGGTGGGACACTGAAGCTTTCTTT. V gene TRBV7-2 combines with J gene TRBJ1-1; perhaps TRBD1 as D (5 bases). Trimming cost V 5 bases and J 3 bases, with 13 bases left between them. The CDR3 spans 14 residues. Germline CDR1 reads SGHTA; CDR2 reads FQGNSA.